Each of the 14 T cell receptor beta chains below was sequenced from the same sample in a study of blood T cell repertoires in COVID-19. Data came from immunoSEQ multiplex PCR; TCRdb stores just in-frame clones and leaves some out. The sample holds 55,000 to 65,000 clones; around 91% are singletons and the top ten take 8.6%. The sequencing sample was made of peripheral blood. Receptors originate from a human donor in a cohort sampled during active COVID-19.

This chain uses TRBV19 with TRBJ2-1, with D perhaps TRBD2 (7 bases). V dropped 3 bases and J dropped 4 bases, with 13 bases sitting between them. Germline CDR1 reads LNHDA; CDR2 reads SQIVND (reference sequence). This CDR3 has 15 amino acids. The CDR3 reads CASSMTGGHYNEQFF. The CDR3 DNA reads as TGTGCCAGTAGTATGACGGGGGGCCATTACAATGAGCAGTTCTTC.

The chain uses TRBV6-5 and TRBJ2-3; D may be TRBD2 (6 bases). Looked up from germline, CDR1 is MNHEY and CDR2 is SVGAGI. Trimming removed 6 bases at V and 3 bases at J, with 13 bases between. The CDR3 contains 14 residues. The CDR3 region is CASRTPGETDTQYF. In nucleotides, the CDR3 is TGTGCCAGCAGGACGCCGGGGGAGACAGATACGCAGTATTTT.

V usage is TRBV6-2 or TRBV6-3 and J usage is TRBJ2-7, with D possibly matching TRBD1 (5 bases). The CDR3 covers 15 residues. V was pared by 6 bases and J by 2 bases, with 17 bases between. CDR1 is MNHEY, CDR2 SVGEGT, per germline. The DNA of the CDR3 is TGTGCCAGCAGCAACGCGGACACCCTCGCCTACGAGCAGTACTTC. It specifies CASSNADTLAYEQYF.

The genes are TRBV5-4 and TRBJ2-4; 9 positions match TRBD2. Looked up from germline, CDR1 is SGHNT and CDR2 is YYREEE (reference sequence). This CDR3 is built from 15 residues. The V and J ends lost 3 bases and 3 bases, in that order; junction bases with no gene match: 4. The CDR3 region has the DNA TGTGCCAGCAGCTCGCTAGCGGGACTCAAAAACATTCAGTACTTC. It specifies CASSSLAGLKNIQYF.

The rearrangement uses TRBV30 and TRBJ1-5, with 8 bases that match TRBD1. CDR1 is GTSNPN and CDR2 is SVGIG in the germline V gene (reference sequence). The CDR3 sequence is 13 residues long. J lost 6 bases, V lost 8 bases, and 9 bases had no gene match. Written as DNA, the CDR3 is TGTGCCACCTCCGGACAGGGTCTTCAGCCCCAGCATTTT. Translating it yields CATSGQGLQPQHF.

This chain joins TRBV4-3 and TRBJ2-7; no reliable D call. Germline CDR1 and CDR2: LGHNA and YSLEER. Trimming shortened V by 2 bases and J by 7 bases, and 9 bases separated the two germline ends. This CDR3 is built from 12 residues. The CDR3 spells CASSQRVREQYF. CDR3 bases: TGCGCCAGCAGCCAACGGGTACGGGAGCAGTACTTC.

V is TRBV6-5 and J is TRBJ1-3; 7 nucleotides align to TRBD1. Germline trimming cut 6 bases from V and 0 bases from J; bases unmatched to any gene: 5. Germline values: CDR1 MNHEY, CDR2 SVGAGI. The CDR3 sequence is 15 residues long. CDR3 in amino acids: CASSPDRFSGNTIYF. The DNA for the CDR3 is TGTGCCAGCAGCCCGGACAGGTTCTCTGGAAACACCATATATTTT.

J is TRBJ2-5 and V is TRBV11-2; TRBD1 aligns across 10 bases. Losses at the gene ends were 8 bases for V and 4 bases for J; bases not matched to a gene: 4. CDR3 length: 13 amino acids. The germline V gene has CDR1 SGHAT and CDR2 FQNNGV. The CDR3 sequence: CASGDRGRETQYF. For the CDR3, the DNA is TGTGCCAGCGGGGACAGGGGTCGAGAGACCCAGTACTTC.

CDR3: CASSLRSRDSNSNTEAFF. The CDR3, as DNA: TGTGCCAGCAGCTTACGATCGCGGGACAGTAATTCGAACACTGAAGCTTTCTTT. J is TRBJ1-1 and V is TRBV5-5; 7 bases line up with TRBD1. Germline lookup yields CDR1 SGHKS and CDR2 YYEKEE (reference sequence). V gave up 2 bases and J gave up 1 base; unmatched junction bases: 14. The CDR3 spans 18 residues.

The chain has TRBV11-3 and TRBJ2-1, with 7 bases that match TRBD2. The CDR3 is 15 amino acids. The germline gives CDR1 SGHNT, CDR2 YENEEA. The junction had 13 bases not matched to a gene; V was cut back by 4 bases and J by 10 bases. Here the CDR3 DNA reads TGTGCCAGCAGCTCCCGAGGGGCCGGGCGGGGGGAGCAGTTCTTC. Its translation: CASSSRGAGRGEQFF.

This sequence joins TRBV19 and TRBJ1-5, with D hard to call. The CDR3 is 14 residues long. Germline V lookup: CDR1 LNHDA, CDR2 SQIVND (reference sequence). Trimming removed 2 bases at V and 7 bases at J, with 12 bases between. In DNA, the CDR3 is TGTGCCAGTAGTATAACGAGTACCGGGCAGCCCCAGCATTTT. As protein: CASSITSTGQPQHF.

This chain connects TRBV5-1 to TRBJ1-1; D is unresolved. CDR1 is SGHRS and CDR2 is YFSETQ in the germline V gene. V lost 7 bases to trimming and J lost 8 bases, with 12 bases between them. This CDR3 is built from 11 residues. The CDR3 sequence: CASGVGGEAFF. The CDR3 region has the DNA TGCGCCAGCGGGGTGGGAGGGGAAGCTTTCTTT.

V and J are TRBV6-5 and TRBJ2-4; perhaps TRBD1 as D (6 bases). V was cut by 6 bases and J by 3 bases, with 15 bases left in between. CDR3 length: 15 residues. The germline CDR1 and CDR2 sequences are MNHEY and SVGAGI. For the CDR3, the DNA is TGTGCCAGCAGGCCCCAGGACAGATTCAAAAACATTCAGTACTTC. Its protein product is CASRPQDRFKNIQYF.

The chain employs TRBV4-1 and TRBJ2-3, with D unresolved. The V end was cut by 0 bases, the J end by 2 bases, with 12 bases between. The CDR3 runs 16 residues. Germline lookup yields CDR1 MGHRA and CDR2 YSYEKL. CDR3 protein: CASSQDPGRATDTQYF. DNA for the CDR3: TGCGCCAGCAGCCAAGATCCCGGTAGAGCCACAGATACGCAGTATTTT.